This entry describes one T cell receptor beta chain. The data were taken from a study of OX40 agonist ivuxolimab in advanced cancers. Study-level information: An anti-OX40 (CD134) antibody with agonistic activity, ivuxolimab, was administered to patients.

Per the germline V gene, CDR1 is MNHEY and CDR2 is SVGAGI. Deletions cut 8 bases from V and 3 bases from J, with 14 bases between. This CDR3 has 13 amino acids. TCRdb's copy holds only in-frame clones and misses some; the assay was immunoSEQ multiplex PCR. The top ten hold 0.85% to 1.2% of the sample, which has about 65,000 clones, roughly 87% seen once. The clonotype comes from an adult with an advanced solid tumor such as melanoma, head and neck, liver or kidney cancer. The sample consisted of CD4+ or CD8+ T cells sorted from blood, taken in a trial of the OX40 agonist ivuxolimab. The rearrangement joins TRBV6-5 to TRBJ2-7; D is undetermined. The CDR3 here is CASGKRQNYEQYF. DNA for the CDR3: TGTGCCAGCGGCAAGCGCCAAAACTACGAGCAGTACTTC.